This T cell receptor (beta chain) is drawn from a study of T cells after yellow fever vaccination. Study-wide context: Libraries from low-cell-number fractions were prepared with the SMART-Seq v4 Ultra Low Input RNA kit.

Points on this clonotype: What it binds is not known.

Study results and limitations: Abundant bulk-population clonotypes could contaminate the FACS-sorted repertoires. Secondary responses were weaker yet peaked faster, day 5 versus 15.

The study made its TCR cDNA through 5'RACE template switching. That step introduced a universal primer site along with UMIs. TCRdb re-analysed the 5' RACE reads in MiXCR, keeping a single row per CDR3 protein. The repertoire holds 350,000 to 450,000 distinct CDR3 sequences, with roughly 20% as singletons. The V end was cut by 4 bases, the J end by 2 bases, with 15 bases between. The CDR3 is 16 amino acids. V is TRBV12-3 or TRBV12-4 and J is TRBJ1-5; D is possibly TRBD1 (6 bases). The sequence came from a man between 18 and 35 years old who received the YFV17D yellow fever vaccine. Specimen: PBMCs, collected before the yellow fever booster vaccination. The CDR3 here is CASSSRGLRRNQPQHF. The CDR3 coding sequence is TGTGCCAGCAGTTCCAGGGGCTTGAGGCGCAATCAGCCCCAGCATTTT.